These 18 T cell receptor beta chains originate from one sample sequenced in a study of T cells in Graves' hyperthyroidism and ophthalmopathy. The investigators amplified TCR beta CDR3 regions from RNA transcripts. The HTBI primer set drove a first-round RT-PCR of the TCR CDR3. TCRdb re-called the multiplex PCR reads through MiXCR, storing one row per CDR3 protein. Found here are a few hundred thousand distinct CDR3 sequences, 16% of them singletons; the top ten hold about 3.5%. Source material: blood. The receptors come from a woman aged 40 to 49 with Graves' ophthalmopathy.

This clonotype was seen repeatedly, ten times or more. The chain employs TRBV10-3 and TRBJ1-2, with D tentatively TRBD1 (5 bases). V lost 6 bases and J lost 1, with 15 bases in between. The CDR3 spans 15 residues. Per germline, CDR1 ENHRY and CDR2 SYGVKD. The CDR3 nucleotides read TGTGCCATCAGGCCCCAGGGCACTAATAACTATGGCTACACCTTC. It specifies CAIRPQGTNNYGYTF.

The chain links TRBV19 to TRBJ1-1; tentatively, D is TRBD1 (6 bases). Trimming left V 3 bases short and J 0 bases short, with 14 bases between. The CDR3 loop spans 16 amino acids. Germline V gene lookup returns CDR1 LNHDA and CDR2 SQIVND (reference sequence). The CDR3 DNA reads TGTGCCAGTAGTATCGCTGGCAGGGGATTGAACACTGAAGCTTTCTTT. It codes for CASSIAGRGLNTEAFF.

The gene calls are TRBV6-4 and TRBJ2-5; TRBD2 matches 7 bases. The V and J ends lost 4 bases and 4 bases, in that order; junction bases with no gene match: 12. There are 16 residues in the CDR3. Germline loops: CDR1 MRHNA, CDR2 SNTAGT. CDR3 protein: CASSGVPAGCVETQYF. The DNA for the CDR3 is TGTGCCAGCAGTGGGGTACCAGCGGGGTGCGTAGAGACCCAGTACTTC.

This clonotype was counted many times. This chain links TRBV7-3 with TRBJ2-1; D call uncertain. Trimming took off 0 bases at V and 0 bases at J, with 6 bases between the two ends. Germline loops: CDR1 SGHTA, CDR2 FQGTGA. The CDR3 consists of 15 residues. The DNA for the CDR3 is TGTGCCAGCAGCTTAACCCCTAGCTCCTACAATGAGCAGTTCTTC. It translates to CASSLTPSSYNEQFF.

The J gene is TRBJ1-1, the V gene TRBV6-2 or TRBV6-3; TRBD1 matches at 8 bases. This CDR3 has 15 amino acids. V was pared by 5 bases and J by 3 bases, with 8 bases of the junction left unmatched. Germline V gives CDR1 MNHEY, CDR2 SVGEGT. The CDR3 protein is CASSARQGMDTEAFF. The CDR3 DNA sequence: TGTGCCAGCAGTGCCAGACAGGGGATGGACACTGAAGCTTTCTTT.

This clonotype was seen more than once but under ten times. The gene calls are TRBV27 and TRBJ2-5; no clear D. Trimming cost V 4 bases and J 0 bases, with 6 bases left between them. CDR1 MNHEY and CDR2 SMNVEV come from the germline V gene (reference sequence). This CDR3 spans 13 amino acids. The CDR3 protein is CASSSRDQETQYF. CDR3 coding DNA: TGTGCCAGCAGTTCTCGGGACCAAGAGACCCAGTACTTC.

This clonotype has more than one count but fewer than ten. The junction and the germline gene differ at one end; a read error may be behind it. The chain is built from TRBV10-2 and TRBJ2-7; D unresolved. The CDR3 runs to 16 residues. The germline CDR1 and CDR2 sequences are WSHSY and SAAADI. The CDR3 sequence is CVSSDVRRTPTYEQYF. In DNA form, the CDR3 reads TGCGTCAGCAGTGACGTAAGGCGGACCCCGACCTACGAGCAGTACTTC.

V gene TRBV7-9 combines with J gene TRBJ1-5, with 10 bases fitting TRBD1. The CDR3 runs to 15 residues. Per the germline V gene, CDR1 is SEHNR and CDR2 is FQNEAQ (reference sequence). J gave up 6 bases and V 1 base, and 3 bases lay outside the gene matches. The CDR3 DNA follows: TGTGCCAGCAGCTTAGTAGGGGACAGGGGTCAGCCCCAGCATTTT. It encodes CASSLVGDRGQPQHF. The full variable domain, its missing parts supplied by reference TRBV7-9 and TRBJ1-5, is DTGVSQNPRHKITKRGQNVTFRCDPISEHNRLYWYRQTLGQGPEFLTYFQNEAQLEKSRLLSDRFSAERPKGSFSTLEIQRTEQGDSAMYLCASSLVGDRGQPQHFGDGTRLSIL.

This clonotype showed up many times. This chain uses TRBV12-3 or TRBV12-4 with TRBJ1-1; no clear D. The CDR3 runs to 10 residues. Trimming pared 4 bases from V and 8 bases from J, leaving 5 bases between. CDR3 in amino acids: CASSSYEAFF. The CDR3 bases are TGTGCCAGCAGTTCCTACGAAGCTTTCTTT.

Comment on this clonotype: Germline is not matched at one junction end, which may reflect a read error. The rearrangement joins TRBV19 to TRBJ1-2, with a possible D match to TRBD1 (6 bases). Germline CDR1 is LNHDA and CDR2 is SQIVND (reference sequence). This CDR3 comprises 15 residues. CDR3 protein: CVSSQQGEGNYGYTF. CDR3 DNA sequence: TGTGTCAGTAGTCAACAGGGAGAGGGGAACTATGGCTACACCTTC. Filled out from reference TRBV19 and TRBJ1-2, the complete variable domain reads DGGITQSPKYLFRKEGQNVTLSCEQNLNHDAMYWYRQDPGQGLRLIYYSQIVNDFQKGDIAEGYSVSREKKESFPLTVTSAQKNPTAFYLCVSSQQGEGNYGYTFGSGTRLTVV.

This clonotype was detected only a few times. This CDR3 is CASSRQETDYNEQFF. The DNA for the CDR3 is TGTGCCAGCAGCCGACAAGAAACTGACTACAATGAGCAGTTCTTC. The rearrangement uses TRBV28 and TRBJ2-1; D is unclear. Per the germline V gene, CDR1 is MDHEN and CDR2 is SYDVKM. The V end lost 6 bases, the J end lost 3 bases, and 15 bases lay between the germline ends. The length of the CDR3 is 15 residues.

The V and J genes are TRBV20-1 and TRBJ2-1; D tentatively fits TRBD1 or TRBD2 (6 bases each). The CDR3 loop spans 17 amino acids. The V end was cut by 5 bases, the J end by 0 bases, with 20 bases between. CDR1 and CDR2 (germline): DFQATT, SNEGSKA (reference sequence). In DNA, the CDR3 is TGCAGTGCTCGCTCAAGAGGGGGGCAAAGCTCCTACAATGAGCAGTTCTTC. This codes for CSARSRGGQSSYNEQFF.

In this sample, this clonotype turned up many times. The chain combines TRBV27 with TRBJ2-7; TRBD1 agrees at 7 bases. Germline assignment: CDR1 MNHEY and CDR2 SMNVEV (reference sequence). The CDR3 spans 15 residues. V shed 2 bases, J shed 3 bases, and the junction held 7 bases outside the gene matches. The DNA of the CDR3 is TGTGCCAGCAGTTTAGGGACAGCCCCAAACTACGAGCAGTACTTC. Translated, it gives CASSLGTAPNYEQYF.

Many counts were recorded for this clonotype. Written as DNA, the CDR3 is TGTGCCAGCAGTTCGCCCGGGGGGGCTGATTATGAAAAACTGTTTTTT. Its translation is CASSSPGGADYEKLFF. V is TRBV12-3 or TRBV12-4 and J is TRBJ1-4, with a weak D call TRBD1 (6 bases). The ends were cut back, 4 bases at V and 6 bases at J, with 18 bases in the middle. This CDR3 has 16 amino acids.

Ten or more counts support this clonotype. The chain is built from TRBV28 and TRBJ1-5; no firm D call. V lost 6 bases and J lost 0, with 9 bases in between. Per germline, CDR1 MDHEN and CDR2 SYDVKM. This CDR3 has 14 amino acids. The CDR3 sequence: CASSETVSNQPQHF. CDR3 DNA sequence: TGTGCCAGCAGCGAAACAGTTAGCAATCAGCCCCAGCATTTT.

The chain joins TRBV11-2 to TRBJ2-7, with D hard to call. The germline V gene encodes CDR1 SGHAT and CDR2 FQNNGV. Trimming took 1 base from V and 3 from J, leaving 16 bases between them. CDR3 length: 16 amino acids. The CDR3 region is CASSLGLNPTYYEQYF. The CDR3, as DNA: TGTGCCAGCAGCTTAGGGTTGAACCCCACCTACTACGAGCAGTACTTC.

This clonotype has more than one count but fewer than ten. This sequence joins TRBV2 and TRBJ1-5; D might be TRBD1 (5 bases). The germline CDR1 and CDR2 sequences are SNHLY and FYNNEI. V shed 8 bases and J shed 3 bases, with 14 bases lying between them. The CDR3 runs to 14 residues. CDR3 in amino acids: CASWLGAVNQPQHF. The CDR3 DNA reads TGTGCCAGCTGGTTAGGGGCAGTCAATCAGCCCCAGCATTTT.

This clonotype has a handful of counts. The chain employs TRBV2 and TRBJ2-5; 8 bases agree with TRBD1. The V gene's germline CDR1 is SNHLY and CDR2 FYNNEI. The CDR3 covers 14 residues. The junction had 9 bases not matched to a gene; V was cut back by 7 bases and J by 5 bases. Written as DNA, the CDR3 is TGTGCCAGCAACGACAGGGGACGGGCGGAGACCCAGTACTTC. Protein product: CASNDRGRAETQYF.